This paragraph covers one T cell receptor beta chain sequence. Grouping used clinical history reported by participants in a survey and questionnaire. A COVID-19 case had been met by exposed participants during the 2 weeks before study entry. This sample is part of a study of blood T cell repertoires in COVID-19. Study as a whole: Acute and convalescent COVID-19 samples came from the United States, Italy and Spain. Sources were T cells, B-cell-depleted T cells, or PBMCs; the material itself was cDNA or gDNA.

Trimming removed 0 bases at V and 5 bases at J, with 11 bases between. The CDR3 sequence is 15 residues long. The germline V gene has CDR1 LGHDT and CDR2 YNNKEL (reference sequence). Using immunoSEQ multiplex PCR, the repertoire was profiled, and TCRdb retains in-frame clones only, with some absent. The table includes about 300,000 clones, around 92% detected once. The receptor was derived from a woman aged 50 to 60 who had been exposed to COVID-19. Input material: PBMCs or T cells enriched from blood (not recorded which). The genes are TRBV3-1 (or the pseudogene TRBV3-2) and TRBJ1-5; no firm D call. In DNA, the CDR3 is TGTGCCAGCAGCCAAGATCTGAGCCCCTATCAGCCCCAGCATTTT. It yields the protein CASSQDLSPYQPQHF.